This passage covers 24 T cell receptor beta chains from one sample sequenced in a study of human T cells and chemical hapten exposure. Sample time point: patch test 2, 6 weeks after DPC sensitization. Treatment: therapeutic diphenylcyclopropenone sensitization with weekly scalp DPC. Via MiXCR, TCRdb re-called the RACE reads, giving one row per CDR3 protein. Here the sample spans 350,000 to 400,000 distinct CDR3 sequences, about 6% being singletons. The source material was whole blood, sampled in connection with sensitization to the hapten diphenylcyclopropenone (DPC). These receptors all come from a woman younger than 30 with alopecia areata. Some clones in this sample may be carry-over from other donors' samples.

This clonotype came up many times. This sequence joins TRBV6-1 and TRBJ1-3; 9 positions agree with TRBD1. The trim removed 8 bases at V and 0 bases at J, leaving 8 bases unmatched. CDR1 is MNHNS, CDR2 SASEGT, per germline. The CDR3 sequence is 16 residues long. The CDR3 loop reads CASSKAQGASGNTIYF. In DNA, the CDR3 is TGTGCCAGCTCCAAGGCACAGGGGGCCTCTGGAAACACCATATATTTT.

The chain employs TRBV7-9 and TRBJ2-1, with TRBD2 matching 10 bases. The CDR3 covers 12 residues. V trimming: 5 bases; J trimming: 15 bases; junction bases outside the gene matches: 7. Per the germline V gene, CDR1 is SEHNR and CDR2 is FQNEAQ (reference sequence). CDR3 sequence: CASSPSGGVSFF. The CDR3 DNA sequence: TGTGCCAGCAGCCCAAGCGGGGGGGTCTCGTTCTTC.

The chain carries TRBV7-9 and TRBJ1-3, with no clear D. CDR1 and CDR2 (germline): SEHNR, FQNEAQ (reference sequence). V was pared by 1 base and J by 2 bases, with 9 bases between. The CDR3 has 15 amino acids. CDR3 sequence reads: CASSLESGAGNTIYF. Written as DNA, the CDR3 is TGTGCCAGCAGCTTAGAGTCCGGGGCTGGAAACACCATATATTTT.

This clonotype was seen a few times. The genes are TRBV7-8 and TRBJ2-3, with 8 bases lining up with TRBD1. V shed 4 bases, J shed 4 bases, and the junction held 7 bases outside the gene matches. CDR3 size: 15 residues. Per the germline V gene, CDR1 is SGHVS and CDR2 is FQNEAQ. DNA of the CDR3: TGTGCCAGCAGCTCCCGGACAGGGCTCGCAGATACGCAGTATTTT. It codes for CASSSRTGLADTQYF.

The chain employs TRBV18 and TRBJ1-2; perhaps TRBD1 as D (5 bases). Deletions cut 1 base from V and 5 bases from J, with 14 bases between. CDR3 size: 15 residues. The V gene's germline CDR1 is KGHSH and CDR2 LQKENI. CDR3 sequence: CASSPRNGTDYGYTF. The CDR3 DNA follows: TGTGCCAGCTCACCACGCAACGGGACGGATTATGGCTACACCTTC.

The table lists this clonotype with many counts. The chain recombines TRBV2 with TRBJ1-1, with D tentatively TRBD1 (5 bases). V was shortened by 1 base and J by 7 bases, with 13 bases between the two germline ends. This CDR3 spans 14 amino acids. Germline assignment: CDR1 SNHLY and CDR2 FYNNEI. In DNA form, the CDR3 reads TGTGCCAGCAGTGAAGATCACAGGCTTCTTGAAGCTTTCTTT. It specifies CASSEDHRLLEAFF.

This clonotype was recorded at least ten times. The chain employs TRBV12-3 or TRBV12-4 and TRBJ1-2; TRBD1 matches at 8 bases. The trim removed 6 bases at V and 4 bases at J, leaving 1 base unmatched. The CDR3 contains 12 residues. The CDR3 region is CASSQGAYGYTF. The CDR3 nucleotides read TGTGCCAGCAGCCAGGGGGCCTATGGCTACACCTTC.

This rearrangement joins TRBV6-2 or TRBV6-3 to TRBJ1-1, with 8 bases fitting TRBD1. Germline CDR1 MNHEY, CDR2 SVGEGT. V was clipped by 6 bases and J by 5 bases; unmatched bases: 8. The CDR3 contains 14 residues. The CDR3 sequence is CASSFGTGRTEAFF. The CDR3 DNA reads TGTGCCAGCAGCTTTGGGACAGGCAGAACTGAAGCTTTCTTT.

This clonotype was detected many times. The chain has TRBV6-1 and TRBJ1-5; TRBD1 matches 12 bases. The CDR3 loop spans 18 amino acids. Germline assignment: CDR1 MNHNS and CDR2 SASEGT. The V gene end was trimmed by 4 bases and the J gene end by 0 bases; junction bases not matched to a gene: 7. The CDR3 DNA reads as TGTGCCAGCAGTGCTGGGACAGGGGGCAGTAATAGCAATCAGCCCCAGCATTTT. It codes for CASSAGTGGSNSNQPQHF.

This clonotype was observed at least ten times. The V gene is TRBV13, the J gene TRBJ1-2; 9 positions agree with TRBD1. The CDR3 runs 16 residues. The germline V gene has CDR1 PRHDT and CDR2 FYEKMQ (reference sequence). V lost 4 bases to trimming and J lost 6 bases; unmatched junction nucleotides: 12. CDR3 coding DNA: TGTGCCAGCAGCTCGATCCGGGACAGGGAAGGCGATGGCTACACCTTC. Encoded protein: CASSSIRDREGDGYTF. Filled out from reference TRBV13 and TRBJ1-2, the complete variable domain reads AAGVIQSPRHLIKEKRETATLKCYPIPRHDTVYWYQQGPGQDPQFLISFYEKMQSDKGSIPDRFSAQQFSDYHSELNMSSLELGDSALYFCASSSIRDREGDGYTFGSGTRLTVV.

This clonotype has more than one count but fewer than ten. The chain couples TRBV6-2 or TRBV6-3 to TRBJ1-5; 7 bases line up with TRBD1. The germline V gene encodes CDR1 MNHEY and CDR2 SVGEGT. The CDR3 contains 14 residues. V dropped 5 bases and J dropped 6; count of bases not matched to a gene: 7. CDR3 coding DNA: TGTGCCAGCAGTCAGGACAGGTACACTCAGCCCCAGCATTTT. Residues: CASSQDRYTQPQHF.

This clonotype has just a few counts. The V gene is TRBV5-6, the J gene TRBJ1-6; D may be TRBD1 (5 bases). Trimming shortened V by 1 base and J by 10 bases, and 18 bases separated the two germline ends. This CDR3 has 16 amino acids. Germline V gene data show CDR1 as SGHDT and CDR2 as YYEEEE. CDR3 coding DNA: TGTGCCAGCAGCTTGATGTCGGGGCTAGGGGACTCACCCCTCCACTTT. This encodes CASSLMSGLGDSPLHF.

This clonotype occurred many times. The chain has TRBV10-3 and TRBJ2-1, with 14 nucleotides matching TRBD2. Germline values: CDR1 ENHRY, CDR2 SYGVKD. Losses at the gene ends were 0 bases for V and 12 bases for J; bases not matched to a gene: 7. The CDR3 is 16 amino acids. The CDR3 DNA is TGTGCCATCAGTGAGTCGACTAGCGGGGGGGCCGGTTGGCAGTTCTTC. As protein: CAISESTSGGAGWQFF.

In its sample, this clonotype was seen many times. V is TRBV12-5 and J is TRBJ1-1; D is uncertain. The CDR3 is 13 residues long. In germline, CDR1 is LGHNT, CDR2 FRNRAP. V lost 2 bases to trimming and J lost 6 bases, with 10 bases between them. The CDR3 loop is CASGLTPASEAFF. CDR3 sequence (DNA): TGTGCTAGTGGTTTGACGCCGGCCTCTGAAGCTTTCTTT.

Concerning this clonotype itself: It may be a read error: a sequence one base away is much more abundant. This chain's CDR3 is CASSGKDYDQPQHF. DNA for the CDR3: TGTGCCAGCAGTGGGAAGGATTACGATCAGCCCCAGCATTTT. The rearrangement uses TRBV6-6 and TRBJ1-5; D gene ambiguous. The germline V and J ends were trimmed by 5 bases and 5 bases, with 13 bases remaining between them. The CDR3 loop spans 14 amino acids. From germline, CDR1 is MNHNY and CDR2 SVGAGI (reference sequence).

The table lists this clonotype with a few counts. The gene calls are TRBV3-1 and TRBJ1-1, with D possibly matching TRBD1 (6 bases). CDR3 length: 14 residues. Trimming left V 2 bases short and J 10 bases short, with 17 bases between. The germline gives CDR1 LGHDT, CDR2 YNNKEL (reference sequence). The CDR3, as DNA: TGTGCCAGCAGCCAACTTGGGGGAAGGGGGGCAGCTTTCTTT. Protein: CASSQLGGRGAAFF.

The gene calls are TRBV4-3 and TRBJ2-2; maybe TRBD2 (6 bases). The CDR3 contains 14 residues. V was trimmed by 0 bases and J by 6 bases, leaving 8 bases between them. The germline CDR1 and CDR2 sequences are LGHNA and YSLEER. The CDR3 reads CASSQEGGPGELFF. CDR3 DNA sequence: TGCGCCAGCAGCCAAGAGGGAGGTCCCGGGGAGCTGTTTTTT.

In this sample, this clonotype turned up many times. The V and J genes are TRBV7-2 and TRBJ2-3, with D perhaps matching TRBD1 (7 bases). The germline gives CDR1 SGHTA, CDR2 FQGNSA. CDR3 length: 16 residues. V gave up 5 bases and J gave up 0 bases, with 15 bases separating them. The CDR3 DNA sequence: TGTGCCAGCAGCCCACCGACAGGGACTAGCACAGATACGCAGTATTTT. Translating it yields CASSPPTGTSTDTQYF. The variable domain in full, completed from reference TRBV7-2 and TRBJ2-3, reads GAGVSQSPSNKVTEKGKDVELRCDPISGHTALYWYRQSLGQGLEFLIYFQGNSAPDKSGLPSDRFSAERTGGSVSTLTIQRTQQEDSAVYLCASSPPTGTSTDTQYFGPGTRLTVL.

The chain is built from TRBV6-5 and TRBJ2-7; 8 bases agree with TRBD1. The CDR3 totals 15 residues. Germline lookup yields CDR1 MNHEY and CDR2 SVGAGI. V shed 2 bases, J shed 0 bases, and the junction held 3 bases outside the gene matches. The CDR3 region is CASSYGGQGSYEQYF. The CDR3 nucleotides read TGTGCCAGCAGTTACGGAGGACAGGGCTCCTACGAGCAGTACTTC.

This clonotype has just a few counts. This chain links TRBV24-1 with TRBJ2-2; D is undetermined. V lost 0 bases to trimming and J lost 4 bases, with 8 bases between them. The CDR3 has 15 residues. Germline assignment: CDR1 KGHDR and CDR2 SFDVKD. CDR3: CATSDLKGSTGELFF. In DNA form, the CDR3 reads TGTGCCACCAGTGATTTGAAGGGTAGCACCGGGGAGCTGTTTTTT.

This clonotype has a count of ten or more. This rearrangement joins TRBV27 to TRBJ2-7, with 10 bases fitting TRBD1. After removal of 0 bases from V and 3 bases from J, the junction contained 2 bases not matched to a gene. The CDR3 runs to 15 residues. Looked up from germline, CDR1 is MNHEY and CDR2 is SMNVEV (reference sequence). CDR3 DNA sequence: TGTGCCAGCAGTTTATCATGGACAGGGGGCTACGAGCAGTACTTC. It translates to CASSLSWTGGYEQYF.

The chain is built from TRBV18 and TRBJ2-7; D gene unclear. The germline V and J ends were trimmed by 3 bases and 7 bases, with 16 bases remaining between them. This CDR3 region has 14 residues. CDR1 is KGHSH, CDR2 LQKENI, per germline. Here the CDR3 DNA reads TGTGCCAGCTCACCTACGATGGCCCCGTGGGAGCAGTACTTC. Residues: CASSPTMAPWEQYF.

In its sample, this clonotype was seen many times. DNA of the CDR3: TGCAATGCAGGGGAGAGGGACTATGGCTACACCTTC. Translating gives CNAGERDYGYTF. The gene calls are TRBV29-1 and TRBJ1-2; TRBD1 might be the D (6 bases). The CDR3 runs to 12 residues. Germline V gene sequence: CDR1 SQVTM, CDR2 ANQGSEA.

The J gene is TRBJ2-3, the V gene TRBV7-9; no reliable D call. This CDR3 contains 14 residues. V was clipped by 5 bases and J by 1 base, with 10 bases between them. The germline V gene encodes CDR1 SEHNR and CDR2 FQNEAQ (reference sequence). The CDR3 loop reads CASSPAIGTDTQYF. The CDR3 DNA is TGTGCCAGCAGCCCCGCCATTGGCACAGATACGCAGTATTTT.